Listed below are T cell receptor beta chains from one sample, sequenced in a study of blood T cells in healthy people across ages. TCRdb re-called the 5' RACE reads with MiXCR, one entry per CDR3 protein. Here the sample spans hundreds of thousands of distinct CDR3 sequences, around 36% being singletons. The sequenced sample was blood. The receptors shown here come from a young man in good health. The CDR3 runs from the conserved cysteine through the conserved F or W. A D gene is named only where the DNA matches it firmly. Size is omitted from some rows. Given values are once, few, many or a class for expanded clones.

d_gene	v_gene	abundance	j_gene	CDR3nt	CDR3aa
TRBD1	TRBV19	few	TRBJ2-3	TGTGCCAGTAGTCTCCAAGGGGGCCGGACAGATACGCAGTATTTT	CASSLQGGRTDTQYF
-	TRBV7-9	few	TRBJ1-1	TGTGCCAGCAGCACCCGGGACGGAATGAACACTGAAGCTTTCTTT	CASSTRDGMNTEAFF
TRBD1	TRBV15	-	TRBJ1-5	TGTGCCACCAGCGGAACCCCGAGACAGGGGAATCAGCCCCAGCATTTT	CATSGTPRQGNQPQHF
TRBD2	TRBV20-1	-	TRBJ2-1	TGCAGTGCTAGAGATTTCCAGCGGGAGCACTACAATGAGCAGTTCTTC	CSARDFQREHYNEQFF
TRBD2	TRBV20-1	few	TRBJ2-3	TGCAGTGCCCTACCGGGACTAGCGGGGGACGATACGCAGTATTTT	CSALPGLAGDDTQYF
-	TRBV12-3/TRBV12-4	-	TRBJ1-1	TGTGCCAGCAGTTCGGGACCCTGGGACACTGAAGCTTTCTTT	CASSSGPWDTEAFF
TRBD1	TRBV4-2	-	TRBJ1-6	TGTGCCAGCAGCCTCAACAGGGGGCGGGATGATTATAATTCACCCCTCCACTTT	CASSLNRGRDDYNSPLHF
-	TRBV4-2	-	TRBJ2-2	TGTGCCAGCAGCCAAGATTTTGGACAGTCCACCGGGGAGCTGTTTTTT	CASSQDFGQSTGELFF
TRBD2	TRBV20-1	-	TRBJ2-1	TGCAGTGCTAGAGTAGAAGCGGGGGGCCATGAGCAGTTCTTC	CSARVEAGGHEQFF
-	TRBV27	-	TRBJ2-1	TGTGCCAGCGGATCGATTGAGCAGTTCTTC	CASGSIEQFF
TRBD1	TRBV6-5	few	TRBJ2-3	TGTGCCAGCAGCTCCACGACAGGGGGCCCCCCGGATACGCAGTATTTT	CASSSTTGGPPDTQYF
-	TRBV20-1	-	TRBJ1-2	TGCAGTGCTAGAGATACAAAAGGGGGAGACGGCTACACCTTC	CSARDTKGGDGYTF
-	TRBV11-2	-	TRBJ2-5	TGTGCCAGCAGCTTAGATAATTGGGTAGAGACCCAGTACTTC	CASSLDNWVETQYF
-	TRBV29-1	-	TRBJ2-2	TGCAGCGTCCCTAAAGGGACCGGGGAGCTGTTTTTT	CSVPKGTGELFF
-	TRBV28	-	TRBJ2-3	TGTGCCAGCAGTTCCGGACAGACTAGCACAGATACGCAGTATTTT	CASSSGQTSTDTQYF
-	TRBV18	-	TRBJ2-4	TGTGCCAGCTCACCACGGGGCAATGAGGCCAAAAACATTCAGTACTTC	CASSPRGNEAKNIQYF
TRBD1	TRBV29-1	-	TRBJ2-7	TGCAGCGTTGAGACCGGGACAGCTACCTACGAGCAGTACTTC	CSVETGTATYEQYF
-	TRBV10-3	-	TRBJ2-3	TGTGCCATCAGGGTAGCGGATCCGTCAGATACGCAGTATTTT	CAIRVADPSDTQYF
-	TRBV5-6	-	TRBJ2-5	TGTGCCAGCAGCTTAACAGGGTGGGGACAAGAGACCCAGTACTTC	CASSLTGWGQETQYF
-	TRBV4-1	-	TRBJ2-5	TGCGCCAGCAGCCACTTGGACAGTCAAGAGACCCAGTACTTC	CASSHLDSQETQYF
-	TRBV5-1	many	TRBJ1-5	TGCGCCAGCAGCTTAGATGGTCAGCCCCAGCATTTT	CASSLDGQPQHF
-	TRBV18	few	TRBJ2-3	TGTGCCAGCTCACTGGGCGGGGAGTACACAGATACGCAGTATTTT	CASSLGGEYTDTQYF
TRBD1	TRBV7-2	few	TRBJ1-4	TGTGCCAGCAGCTTAGCGGGGGGGGACAGAGACGGAAAACTGTTTTTT	CASSLAGGDRDGKLFF
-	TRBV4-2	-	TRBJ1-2	TGTGCCAGCAGCCAAGATCTAGGGGGTAACTATGGCTACACCTTC	CASSQDLGGNYGYTF
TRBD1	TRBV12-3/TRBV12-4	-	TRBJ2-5	TGTGCCAGCAGTTTTTGGGACAGGGGACAAGAGACCCAGTACTTC	CASSFWDRGQETQYF
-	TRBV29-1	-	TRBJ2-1	TGCAGCGCTGAAAGCCCCCGGGAAATAACCTTCAATGAGCAGTTCTTC	CSAESPREITFNEQFF
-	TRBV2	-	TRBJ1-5	TGTGCCAGCAGTGCATGGGGGGTTCGTCAGCCCCAGCATTTT	CASSAWGVRQPQHF
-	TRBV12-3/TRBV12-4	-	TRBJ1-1	TGTGCCAGCAGTGTAGTAGGCAGGAACACTGAAGCTTTCTTT	CASSVVGRNTEAFF
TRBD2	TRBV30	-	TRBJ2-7	TGTGCCTGGGATCTAGCGGGGGAGAGCTCCTACGAGCAGTACTTC	CAWDLAGESSYEQYF
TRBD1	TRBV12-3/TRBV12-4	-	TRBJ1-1	TGTGCCAGCAACCTACGACAGGGCGACACTGAAGCTTTCTTT	CASNLRQGDTEAFF
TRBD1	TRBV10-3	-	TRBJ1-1	TGTGCCATCAGTGTAAGGGACAGGGGGCTCGCTGAAGCTTTCTTT	CAISVRDRGLAEAFF
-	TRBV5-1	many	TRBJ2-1	TGCGCCAGCAACCTTAACAGAGACAATGAGCAGTTCTTC	CASNLNRDNEQFF
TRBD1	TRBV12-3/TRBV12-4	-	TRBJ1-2	TGTGCCAGCAGCCCCCCCCTCGGACAGGGGAGCTATGGCTACACCTTC	CASSPPLGQGSYGYTF
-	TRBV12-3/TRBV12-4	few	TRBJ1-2	TGTGCCAGCAGTTTAGGGGGGTGTGGCTACACCTTC	CASSLGGCGYTF
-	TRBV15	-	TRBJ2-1	TGTGCCACCAGCAGAGAACGGGGGAGCTCCTACAATGAGCAGTTCTTC	CATSRERGSSYNEQFF
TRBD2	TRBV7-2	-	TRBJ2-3	TGTGCCAACAGCGCCCTTTCCAAGCGGGGGGCCAGCACAGATACGCAGTATTTT	CANSALSKRGASTDTQYF
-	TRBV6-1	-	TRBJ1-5	TGTGCCAGCAGTGAAGTAAGAACAGGGCCTCAGCCCCAGCATTTT	CASSEVRTGPQPQHF
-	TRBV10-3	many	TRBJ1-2	TGTGCCATCAGTGATTACATCCTCAACTATGGCTACACCTTC	CAISDYILNYGYTF
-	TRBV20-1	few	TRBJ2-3	TGCAGTCCCTGGGACTTCGACACAGATACGCAGTATTTT	CSPWDFDTDTQYF
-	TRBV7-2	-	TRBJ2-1	TGTGCCAGCAGCTTAAGGATTGAGCAGTTCTTC	CASSLRIEQFF
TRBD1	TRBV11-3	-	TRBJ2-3	TGTGCCAGCAGCGAAGGGACAGCAGATACGCAGTATTTT	CASSEGTADTQYF
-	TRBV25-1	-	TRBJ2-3	TGTGCCAGCAGAGGGACGGCCTCCTTCACAGATACGCAGTATTTT	CASRGTASFTDTQYF
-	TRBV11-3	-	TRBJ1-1	TGTGCCAGCAGCTTCCGACGGACGAGGGACACTGAAGCTTTCTTT	CASSFRRTRDTEAFF
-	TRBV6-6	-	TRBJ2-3	TGTGCCAGCAGTTACTCACTTGGGGTCTTGGACACAGATACGCAGTATTTT	CASSYSLGVLDTDTQYF
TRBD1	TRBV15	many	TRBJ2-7	TGTGCCACCAGCAGAGACCCAGGACAGGAAACCTACGAGCAGTACTTC	CATSRDPGQETYEQYF
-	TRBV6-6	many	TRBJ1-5	TGTGCCAGCAGATACGGGGCAGCTCAGCCCCAGCATTTT	CASRYGAAQPQHF
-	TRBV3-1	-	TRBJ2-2	TGTGCCAGCAGTGTAAATGGCGTGACCGGGGAGCTGTTTTTT	CASSVNGVTGELFF
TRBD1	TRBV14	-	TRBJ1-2	TGTGCCAGCAGCCACCGGGGACAGGGCTTTGGCTATGGCTACACCTTC	CASSHRGQGFGYGYTF
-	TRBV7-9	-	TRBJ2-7	TGTTCCAGCAGCTTTACGGGACGGAGGGTGGACGAGCAGTACTTC	CSSSFTGRRVDEQYF
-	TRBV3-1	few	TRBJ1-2	TGTGCCAGCAGAGTATCAGGCGCCTATGGCTACACCTTC	CASRVSGAYGYTF
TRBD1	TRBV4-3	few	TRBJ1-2	TGCGCCAGCAGCCTGGGACAGGGGGCATCTGGCTACACCTTC	CASSLGQGASGYTF